What follows are 14 T cell receptor beta chains derived from one specimen sequenced in a study of blood T cell repertoires in COVID-19. Assay used: immunoSEQ multiplex PCR; TCRdb lists only in-frame clones, some missing. The data contain 250,000 to 300,000 clones, roughly 93% of them seen just once; the ten biggest clones take up approximately 2.5%. Sequences were obtained from PBMCs or T cells enriched from blood (not recorded which). The receptors come from a woman in her thirties or forties with acute COVID-19.

The chain combines TRBV28 with TRBJ2-5; TRBD2 is a possible D gene (6 bases). Germline CDR1 and CDR2: MDHEN and SYDVKM. V shed 6 bases and J shed 4 bases, with 18 bases lying between them. This CDR3 is built from 15 residues. The CDR3: CASSLGGGQLETQYF. The CDR3 bases are TGTGCCAGCAGCCTCGGGGGTGGGCAGTTAGAGACCCAGTACTTC.

The chain carries TRBV18 and TRBJ2-7, with a weak D call TRBD1 (5 bases). V shed 8 bases and J shed 4 bases, with 15 bases lying between them. CDR3 size: 13 residues. Germline values: CDR1 KGHSH, CDR2 LQKENI. CDR3 region: CASRNTAGYEQYF. CDR3 bases: TGTGCCAGCAGAAACACAGCAGGGTACGAGCAGTACTTC.

The chain employs TRBV7-2 and TRBJ1-2, with D possibly being TRBD1 (6 bases). Germline CDR1 reads SGHTA; CDR2 reads FQGNSA. Trimming removed 4 bases at V and 5 bases at J, with 11 bases between. This CDR3 has 13 residues. The CDR3 sequence is CASSSQGRYGYTF. CDR3 nucleotides: TGTGCCAGCAGCTCACAGGGCCGGTATGGCTACACCTTC.

This clone was detected only once. The chain joins TRBV5-1 to TRBJ2-2; tentative D call: TRBD2 (5 bases). CDR1 SGHRS and CDR2 YFSETQ come from the germline V gene. The CDR3 is 15 residues long. V lost 6 bases to trimming and J lost 4 bases, with 16 bases between them. The CDR3: CASTPKLGGTGELFF. CDR3 bases: TGCGCCAGCACACCGAAACTAGGAGGCACCGGGGAGCTGTTTTTT.

The genes are TRBV4-1 and TRBJ1-1; 7 positions match TRBD1. Germline CDR1 MGHRA, CDR2 YSYEKL. Trimming cost V 1 base and J 4 bases; bases outside gene matches: 3. The CDR3 is 14 residues long. The CDR3 sequence is CASSQVQGITEAFF. CDR3 in DNA: TGCGCCAGCAGCCAAGTACAGGGGATCACTGAAGCTTTCTTT.

The CDR3 region is CASSLVGQGRTYEQYF. The DNA for the CDR3 is TGTGCCAGCAGCTTAGTGGGACAGGGTCGGACCTACGAGCAGTACTTC. The chain recombines TRBV13 with TRBJ2-7; 9 bases align to TRBD1. Trimming removed 1 base from V and 2 bases from J; junction bases left unmatched: 6. Germline CDR1 reads PRHDT; CDR2 reads FYEKMQ (reference sequence). The CDR3 has 16 residues. Supplemented by reference TRBV13 and TRBJ2-7, the full variable domain reads AAGVIQSPRHLIKEKRETATLKCYPIPRHDTVYWYQQGPGQDPQFLISFYEKMQSDKGSIPDRFSAQQFSDYHSELNMSSLELGDSALYFCASSLVGQGRTYEQYFGPGTRLTVT.

In this sample, this clone turned up a few times. This chain uses TRBV21-1 with TRBJ1-2; the D call TRBD1 from the table was never checked on the DNA. TRBV21-1 is deemed a pseudogene. The CDR3 covers 16 residues. This CDR3 reads CASSKAQQGDFYGYTF. The CDR3 DNA reads TGTGCCAGCAGCAAAGCGCAACAGGGGGACTTCTATGGCTACACCTTC.

DNA for the CDR3: TGTGCCAGCAGCTTGATCCAGGGGGTAAATTCACCCCTCCACTTT. This encodes CASSLIQGVNSPLHF. The V gene is TRBV5-4, the J gene TRBJ1-6, with 7 positions matching TRBD1. The CDR3 totals 15 residues. Germline V lookup: CDR1 SGHNT, CDR2 YYREEE (reference sequence). V trimming: 1 base; J trimming: 7 bases; junction bases outside the gene matches: 5.

The chain joins TRBV27 to TRBJ1-3; a weak D match, TRBD1 (5 bases). Germline CDR1 reads MNHEY; CDR2 reads SMNVEV (reference sequence). The CDR3 runs 17 residues. Trimming took 5 bases from V and 0 from J, leaving 17 bases between them. The DNA of the CDR3 is TGTGCCAGCAGTCCGAGTTGGGGGGTCATCTCTGGAAACACCATATATTTT. Translating gives CASSPSWGVISGNTIYF.

V is TRBV18 and J is TRBJ2-3; D remains ambiguous. V lost 3 bases to trimming and J lost 0 bases, with 7 bases between them. Germline lookup yields CDR1 KGHSH and CDR2 LQKENI. The CDR3 is 14 amino acids. CDR3 protein: CASSPGVSTDTQYF. The CDR3, as DNA: TGTGCCAGCTCACCTGGAGTGAGCACAGATACGCAGTATTTT.

The genes are TRBV18 and TRBJ2-7, with TRBD1 matching 9 bases. Germline CDR1 is KGHSH and CDR2 is LQKENI. The trim removed 2 bases at V and 3 bases at J, leaving 5 bases unmatched. The CDR3 sequence is 15 residues long. The CDR3 loop reads CASSPSTGGVYEQYF. The DNA for the CDR3 is TGTGCCAGCTCACCATCGACAGGGGGTGTCTACGAGCAGTACTTC. The whole variable domain, filled in from reference TRBV18 and TRBJ2-7, reads NAGVMQNPRHLVRRRGQEARLRCSPMKGHSHVYWYRQLPEEGLKFMVYLQKENIIDESGMPKERFSAEFPKEGPSILRIQQVVRGDSAAYFCASSPSTGGVYEQYFGPGTRLTVT.

This chain links TRBV7-9 with TRBJ2-2; D may be TRBD1 (5 bases). The ends were cut back, 5 bases at V and 0 bases at J, with 19 bases in the middle. In germline, CDR1 is SEHNR, CDR2 FQNEAQ (reference sequence). The CDR3 extends over 18 amino acids. The CDR3 DNA reads as TGTGCCAGCAGCGAAGCAGGTCGACAGATTTCGAACACCGGGGAGCTGTTTTTT. It yields the protein CASSEAGRQISNTGELFF.

The CDR3 DNA sequence: TGCGCCAGCAGCTGGACAGACGAATATGAAAGCAATCAGCCCCAGCATTTT. Amino acid sequence: CASSWTDEYESNQPQHF. The gene calls are TRBV10-1 and TRBJ1-5; a weak D match, TRBD1 (6 bases). V gave up 6 bases and J gave up 1 base, with 19 bases separating them. The CDR3 is made up of 17 amino acids. The germline CDR1 and CDR2 sequences are WNHNN and SYGVQD (reference sequence).

V gene TRBV28 combines with J gene TRBJ1-5; D gene uncertain. V gave up 5 bases and J gave up 6 bases, with 8 bases separating them. The CDR3 has 12 amino acids. CDR1 is MDHEN and CDR2 is SYDVKM in the germline V gene. CDR3 nucleotides: TGTGCCAGCAGTGTCCAGGTTCAGCCCCAGCATTTT. Translation gives CASSVQVQPQHF.